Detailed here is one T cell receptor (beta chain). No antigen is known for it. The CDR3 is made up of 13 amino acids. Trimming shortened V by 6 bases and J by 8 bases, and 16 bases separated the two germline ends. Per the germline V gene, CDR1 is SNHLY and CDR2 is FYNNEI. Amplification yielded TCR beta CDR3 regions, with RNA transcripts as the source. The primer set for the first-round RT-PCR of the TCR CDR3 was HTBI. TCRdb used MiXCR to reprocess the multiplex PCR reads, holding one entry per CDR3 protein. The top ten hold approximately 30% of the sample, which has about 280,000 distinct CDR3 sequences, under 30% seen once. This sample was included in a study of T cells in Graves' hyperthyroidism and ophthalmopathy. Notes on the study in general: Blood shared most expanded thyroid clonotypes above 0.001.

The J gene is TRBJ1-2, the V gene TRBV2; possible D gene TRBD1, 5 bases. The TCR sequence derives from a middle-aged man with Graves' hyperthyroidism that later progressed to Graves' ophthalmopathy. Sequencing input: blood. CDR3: CASSGARDQGYTF. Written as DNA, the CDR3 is TGTGCCAGCAGCGGTGCTCGGGACCAGGGCTACACCTTC. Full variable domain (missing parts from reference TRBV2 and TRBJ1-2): EPEVTQTPSHQVTQMGQEVILRCVPISNHLYFYWYRQILGQKVEFLVSFYNNEISEKSEIFDDQFSVERPDGSNFTLKIRSTKLEDSAMYFCASSGARDQGYTFGSGTRLTVV.